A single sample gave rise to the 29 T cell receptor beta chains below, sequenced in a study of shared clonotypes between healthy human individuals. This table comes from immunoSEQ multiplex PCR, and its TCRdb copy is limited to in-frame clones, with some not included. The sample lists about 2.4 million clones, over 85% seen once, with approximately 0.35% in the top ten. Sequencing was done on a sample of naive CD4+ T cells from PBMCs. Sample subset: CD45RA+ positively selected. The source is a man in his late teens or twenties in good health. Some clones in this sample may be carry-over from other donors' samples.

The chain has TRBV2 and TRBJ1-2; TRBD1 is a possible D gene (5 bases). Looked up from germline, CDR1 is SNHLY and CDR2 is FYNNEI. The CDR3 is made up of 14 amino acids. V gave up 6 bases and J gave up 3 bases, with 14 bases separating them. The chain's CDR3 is CASRGDSGDYGYTF. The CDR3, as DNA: TGTGCCAGCAGGGGGGATTCGGGCGACTATGGCTACACCTTC. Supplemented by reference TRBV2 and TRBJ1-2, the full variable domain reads EPEVTQTPSHQVTQMGQEVILRCVPISNHLYFYWYRQILGQKVEFLVSFYNNEISEKSEIFDDQFSVERPDGSNFTLKIRSTKLEDSAMYFCASRGDSGDYGYTFGSGTRLTVV.

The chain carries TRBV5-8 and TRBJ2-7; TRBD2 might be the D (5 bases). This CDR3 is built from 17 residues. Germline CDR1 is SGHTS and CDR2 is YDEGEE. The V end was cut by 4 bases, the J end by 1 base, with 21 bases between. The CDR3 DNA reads TGTGCCAGCAGCCCGGGTCTTAGGACTGGCGATTCCTACGAGCAGTACTTC. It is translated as CASSPGLRTGDSYEQYF.

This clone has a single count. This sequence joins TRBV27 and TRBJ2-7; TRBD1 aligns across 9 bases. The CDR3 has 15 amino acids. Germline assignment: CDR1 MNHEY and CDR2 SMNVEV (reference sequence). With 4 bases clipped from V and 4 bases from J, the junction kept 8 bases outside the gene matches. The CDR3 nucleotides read TGTGCCAGCAGTTCCTGGGACAGGGATTTGTACGAGCAGTACTTC. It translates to CASSSWDRDLYEQYF.

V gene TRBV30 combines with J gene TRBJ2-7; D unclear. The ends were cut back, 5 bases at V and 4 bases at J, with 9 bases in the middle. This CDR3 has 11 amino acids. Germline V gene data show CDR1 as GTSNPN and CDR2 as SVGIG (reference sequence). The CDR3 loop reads CAWGTEYEQYF. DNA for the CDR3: TGTGCCTGGGGTACAGAATACGAGCAGTACTTC. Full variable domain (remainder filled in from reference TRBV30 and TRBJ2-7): SQTIHQWPATLVQPVGSPLSLECTVEGTSNPNLYWYRQAAGRGLQLLFYSVGIGQISSEVPQNLSASRPQDRQFILSSKKLLLSDSGFYLCAWGTEYEQYFGPGTRLTVT.

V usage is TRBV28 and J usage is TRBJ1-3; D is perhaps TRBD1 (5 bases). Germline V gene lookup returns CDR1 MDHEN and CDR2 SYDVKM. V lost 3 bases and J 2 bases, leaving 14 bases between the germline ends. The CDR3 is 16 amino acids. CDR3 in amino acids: CASSLGLGGAGNTIYF. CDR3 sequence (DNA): TGTGCCAGCAGTTTGGGGTTGGGGGGAGCTGGAAACACCATATATTTT.

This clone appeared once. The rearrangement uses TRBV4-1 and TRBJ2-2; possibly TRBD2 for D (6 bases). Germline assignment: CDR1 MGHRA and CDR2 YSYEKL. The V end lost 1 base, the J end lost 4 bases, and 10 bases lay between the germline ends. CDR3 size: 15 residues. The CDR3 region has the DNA TGCGCCAGCAGCCAAGGCCGGGGGAGCACCGGGGAGCTGTTTTTT. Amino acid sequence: CASSQGRGSTGELFF.

This CDR3 is CASSIKTLTTNQPQHF. The CDR3 DNA sequence: TGTGCCAGTAGTATAAAGACACTAACGACCAATCAGCCCCAGCATTTT. This chain joins TRBV19 and TRBJ1-5; D is unresolved. Trimming left V 2 bases short and J 3 bases short, with 14 bases between. CDR3 length: 16 residues. The germline CDR1 and CDR2 sequences are LNHDA and SQIVND (reference sequence).

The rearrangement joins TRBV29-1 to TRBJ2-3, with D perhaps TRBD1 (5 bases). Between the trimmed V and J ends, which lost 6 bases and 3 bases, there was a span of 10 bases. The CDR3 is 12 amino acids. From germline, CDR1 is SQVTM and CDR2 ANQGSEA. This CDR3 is CSVCDRTDTQYF. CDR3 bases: TGCAGCGTCTGCGACAGAACAGATACGCAGTATTTT.

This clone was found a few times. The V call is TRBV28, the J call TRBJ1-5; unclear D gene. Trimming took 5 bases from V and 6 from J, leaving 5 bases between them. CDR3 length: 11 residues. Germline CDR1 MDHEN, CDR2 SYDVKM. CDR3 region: CASSPRQPQHF. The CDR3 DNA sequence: TGTGCCAGCAGTCCACGTCAGCCCCAGCATTTT.

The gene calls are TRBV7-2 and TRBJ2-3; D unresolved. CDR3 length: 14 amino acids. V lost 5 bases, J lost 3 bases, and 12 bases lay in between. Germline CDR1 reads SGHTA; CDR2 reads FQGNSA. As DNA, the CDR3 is TGTGCCAGCAGCCTCAGACACCTTACAGATACGCAGTATTTT. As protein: CASSLRHLTDTQYF.

CDR3 protein: CADWLQGAAHTEAFF. CDR3 bases: TGCGCCGACTGGCTGCAGGGGGCGGCCCACACTGAAGCTTTCTTT. The gene calls are TRBV10-1 and TRBJ1-1; 8 bases fit TRBD1. Per the germline V gene, CDR1 is WNHNN and CDR2 is SYGVQD (reference sequence). The ends lost 11 bases at V and 3 bases at J; junction bases unmatched: 14. The CDR3 contains 15 residues.

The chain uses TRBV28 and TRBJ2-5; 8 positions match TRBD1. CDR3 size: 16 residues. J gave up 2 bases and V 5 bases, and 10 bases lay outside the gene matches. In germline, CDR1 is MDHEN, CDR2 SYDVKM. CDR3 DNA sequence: TGTGCCAGCAGTGCCGTTTGGGACAGGAGTCAAGAGACCCAGTACTTC. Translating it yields CASSAVWDRSQETQYF.

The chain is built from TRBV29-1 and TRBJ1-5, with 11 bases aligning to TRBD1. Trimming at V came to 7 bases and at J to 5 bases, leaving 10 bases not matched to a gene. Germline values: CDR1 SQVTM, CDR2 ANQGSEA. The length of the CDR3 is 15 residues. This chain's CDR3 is CSAREGTGGYQPQHF. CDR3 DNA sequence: TGCAGCGCAAGAGAAGGGACAGGGGGTTATCAGCCCCAGCATTTT.

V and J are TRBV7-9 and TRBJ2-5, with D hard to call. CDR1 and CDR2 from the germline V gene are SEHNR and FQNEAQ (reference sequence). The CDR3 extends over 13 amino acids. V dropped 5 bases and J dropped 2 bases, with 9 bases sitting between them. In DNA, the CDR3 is TGTGCCAGCAGCGGGCCCGGTCAAGAGACCCAGTACTTC. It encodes CASSGPGQETQYF.

The chain's CDR3 is CASSLGTSGYDEQFF. The CDR3 DNA reads as TGTGCCAGCAGCTTGGGGACTAGCGGTTATGATGAGCAGTTCTTC. The rearrangement joins TRBV5-8 to TRBJ2-1, with 10 bases matching TRBD2. The germline V gene encodes CDR1 SGHTS and CDR2 YDEGEE. The length of the CDR3 is 15 residues. With 0 bases clipped from V and 8 bases from J, the junction kept 5 bases outside the gene matches.

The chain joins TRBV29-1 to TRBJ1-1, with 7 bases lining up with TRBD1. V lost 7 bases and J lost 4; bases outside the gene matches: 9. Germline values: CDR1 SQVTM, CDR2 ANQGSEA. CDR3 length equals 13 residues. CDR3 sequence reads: CSAWDSPGTEAFF. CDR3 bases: TGCAGCGCCTGGGACAGCCCCGGCACTGAAGCTTTCTTT.

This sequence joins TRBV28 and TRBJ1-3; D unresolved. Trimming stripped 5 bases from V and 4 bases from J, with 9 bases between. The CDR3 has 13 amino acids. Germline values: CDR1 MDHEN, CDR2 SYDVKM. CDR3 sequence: CASSRAVGNTIYF. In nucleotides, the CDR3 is TGTGCCAGCAGTCGGGCCGTAGGAAACACCATATATTTT.

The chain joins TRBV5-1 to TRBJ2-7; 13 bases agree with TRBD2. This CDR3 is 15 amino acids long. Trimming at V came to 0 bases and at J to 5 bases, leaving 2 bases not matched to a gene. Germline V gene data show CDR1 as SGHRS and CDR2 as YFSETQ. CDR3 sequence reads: CASSLVGLAGNEQYF. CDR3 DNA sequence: TGCGCCAGCAGCTTGGTGGGACTAGCGGGAAACGAGCAGTACTTC. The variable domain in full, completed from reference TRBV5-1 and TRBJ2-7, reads KAGVTQTPRYLIKTRGQQVTLSCSPISGHRSVSWYQQTPGQGLQFLFEYFSETQRNKGNFPGRFSGRQFSNSRSEMNVSTLELGDSALYLCASSLVGLAGNEQYFGPGTRLTVT.

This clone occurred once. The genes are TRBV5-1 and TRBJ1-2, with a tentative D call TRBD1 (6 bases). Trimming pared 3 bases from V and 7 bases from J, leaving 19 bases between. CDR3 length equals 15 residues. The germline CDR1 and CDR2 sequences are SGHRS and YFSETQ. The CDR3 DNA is TGCGCCAGCAGCTCATCTGGACAGAGGGGGGTTGGCTACACCTTC. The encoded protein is CASSSSGQRGVGYTF.

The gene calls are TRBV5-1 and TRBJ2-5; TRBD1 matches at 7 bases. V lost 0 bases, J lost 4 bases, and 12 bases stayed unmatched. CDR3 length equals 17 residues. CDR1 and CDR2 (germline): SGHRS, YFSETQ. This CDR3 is CASSLAVVRGSGETQYF. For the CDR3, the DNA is TGCGCCAGCAGCTTGGCCGTTGTCAGGGGGTCGGGAGAGACCCAGTACTTC.

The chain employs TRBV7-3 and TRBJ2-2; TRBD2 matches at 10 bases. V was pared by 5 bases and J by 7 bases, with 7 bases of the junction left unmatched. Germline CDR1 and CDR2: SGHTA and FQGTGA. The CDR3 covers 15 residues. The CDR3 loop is CASSSPLAGVGELFF. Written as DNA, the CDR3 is TGTGCCAGCAGCAGCCCCCTAGCGGGAGTCGGGGAGCTGTTTTTT.

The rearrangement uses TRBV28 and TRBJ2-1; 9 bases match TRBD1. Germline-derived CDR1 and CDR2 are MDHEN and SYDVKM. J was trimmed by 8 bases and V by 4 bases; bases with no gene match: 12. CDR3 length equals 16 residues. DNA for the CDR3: TGTGCCAGCAGTTCCTCCGGGACAGGGCTTTTCGATGAGCAGTTCTTC. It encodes CASSSSGTGLFDEQFF.

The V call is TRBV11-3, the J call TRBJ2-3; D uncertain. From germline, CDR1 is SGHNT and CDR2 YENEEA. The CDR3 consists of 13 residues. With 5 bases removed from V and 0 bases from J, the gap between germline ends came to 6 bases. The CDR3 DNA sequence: TGTGCCAGCAGCCCTCCCAGCACAGATACGCAGTATTTT. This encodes CASSPPSTDTQYF.

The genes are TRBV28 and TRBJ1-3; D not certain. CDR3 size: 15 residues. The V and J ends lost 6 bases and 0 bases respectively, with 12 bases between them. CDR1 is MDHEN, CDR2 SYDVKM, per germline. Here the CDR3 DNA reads TGTGCCAGCAGCTCATTCCTACCCTCTGGAAACACCATATATTTT. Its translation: CASSSFLPSGNTIYF.

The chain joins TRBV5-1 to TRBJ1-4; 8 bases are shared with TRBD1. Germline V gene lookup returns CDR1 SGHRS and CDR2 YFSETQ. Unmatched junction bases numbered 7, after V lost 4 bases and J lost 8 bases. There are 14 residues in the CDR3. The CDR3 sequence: CASSGTGGREKLFF. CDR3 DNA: TGCGCCAGCAGCGGTACAGGGGGAAGGGAAAAACTGTTTTTT.

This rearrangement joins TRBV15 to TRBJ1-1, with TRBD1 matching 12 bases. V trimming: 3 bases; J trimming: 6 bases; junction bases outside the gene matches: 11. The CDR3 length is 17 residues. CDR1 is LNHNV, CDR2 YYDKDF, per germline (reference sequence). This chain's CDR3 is CATSRWDRGPLTSEAFF. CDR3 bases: TGTGCCACCAGCAGGTGGGACAGGGGGCCATTGACGTCTGAAGCTTTCTTT. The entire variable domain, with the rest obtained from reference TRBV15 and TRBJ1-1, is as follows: DAMVIQNPRYQVTQFGKPVTLSCSQTLNHNVMYWYQQKSSQAPKLLFHYYDKDFNNEADTPDNFQSRRPNTSFCFLDIRSPGLGDTAMYLCATSRWDRGPLTSEAFFGQGTRLTVV.

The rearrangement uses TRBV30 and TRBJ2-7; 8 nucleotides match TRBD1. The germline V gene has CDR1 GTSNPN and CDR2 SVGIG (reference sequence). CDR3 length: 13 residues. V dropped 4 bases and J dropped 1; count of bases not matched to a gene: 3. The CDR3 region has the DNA TGTGCCTGGAACAGGGGGTTATCCTACGAGCAGTACTTC. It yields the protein CAWNRGLSYEQYF.

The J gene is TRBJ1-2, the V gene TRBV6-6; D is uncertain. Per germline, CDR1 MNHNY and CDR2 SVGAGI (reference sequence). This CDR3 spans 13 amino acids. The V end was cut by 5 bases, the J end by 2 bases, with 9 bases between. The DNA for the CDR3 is TGTGCCAGCAGTCCGCCTTCAAACTATGGCTACACCTTC. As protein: CASSPPSNYGYTF.

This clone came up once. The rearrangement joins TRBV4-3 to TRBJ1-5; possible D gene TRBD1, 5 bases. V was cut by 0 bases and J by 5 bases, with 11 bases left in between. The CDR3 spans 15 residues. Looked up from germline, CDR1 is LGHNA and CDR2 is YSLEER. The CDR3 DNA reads TGCGCCAGCAGCCAAGAAGTGACAGTGGATCAGCCCCAGCATTTT. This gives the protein CASSQEVTVDQPQHF.